Following are 23 T cell receptor beta chains from one sample sequenced in a study of OX40 agonist ivuxolimab in advanced cancers. Libraries were prepared by immunoSEQ multiplex PCR; TCRdb keeps only in-frame clonotypes and omits some of them. The sample lists 45,000 to 65,000 clones; 88% were seen once. The material sequenced was CD4+ or CD8+ T cells sorted from blood, taken in a trial of the OX40 agonist ivuxolimab. The receptors stem from an adult with an advanced solid tumor such as melanoma, head and neck, liver or kidney cancer.

This clone has a single count. The chain is built from TRBV6-1 and TRBJ2-1; unclear D gene. Germline CDR1 MNHNS, CDR2 SASEGT. The CDR3 is 13 amino acids. V was cut by 2 bases and J by 2 bases, with 4 bases left in between. CDR3 loop: CASSERAYNEQFF. Written as DNA, the CDR3 is TGTGCCAGCAGTGAAAGGGCCTACAATGAGCAGTTCTTC.

This chain uses TRBV5-1 with TRBJ1-1; 7 bases agree with TRBD1. Looked up from germline, CDR1 is SGHRS and CDR2 is YFSETQ. The CDR3 has 16 residues. J lost 2 bases, V lost 0 bases, and 7 bases had no gene match. DNA for the CDR3: TGCGCCAGCAGCTTGGGCGCAGGGGGGTCCAACACTGAAGCTTTCTTT. As protein: CASSLGAGGSNTEAFF. Variable domain in full (rest from reference TRBV5-1 and TRBJ1-1): KAGVTQTPRYLIKTRGQQVTLSCSPISGHRSVSWYQQTPGQGLQFLFEYFSETQRNKGNFPGRFSGRQFSNSRSEMNVSTLELGDSALYLCASSLGAGGSNTEAFFGQGTRLTVV.

The V and J genes are TRBV30 and TRBJ2-1; 8 nucleotides agree with TRBD2. Germline V lookup: CDR1 GTSNPN, CDR2 SVGIG (reference sequence). After removal of 2 bases from V and 9 bases from J, the junction contained 21 bases not matched to a gene. This CDR3 comprises 18 residues. CDR3 bases: TGTGCCTGGAGTAGGGGCGACGTAACCAGCGGGAGAGTGGGTGAGCAGTTCTTC. This codes for CAWSRGDVTSGRVGEQFF. Based on the CDR3 plus reference TRBV30 and TRBJ2-1, the full variable domain is SQTIHQWPATLVQPVGSPLSLECTVEGTSNPNLYWYRQAAGRGLQLLFYSVGIGQISSEVPQNLSASRPQDRQFILSSKKLLLSDSGFYLCAWSRGDVTSGRVGEQFFGPGTRLTVL.

The chain has TRBV15 and TRBJ2-2; D ambiguous. The CDR3 extends over 15 amino acids. The germline V and J ends were trimmed by 0 bases and 3 bases, with 8 bases remaining between them. CDR1 is LNHNV and CDR2 is YYDKDF in the germline V gene (reference sequence). CDR3: CATSRDRGDTGELFF. For the CDR3, the DNA is TGTGCCACCAGCAGAGATCGTGGGGACACCGGGGAGCTGTTTTTT.

The chain uses TRBV28 and TRBJ2-1, with a possible D match to TRBD2 (6 bases). CDR1 and CDR2 (germline): MDHEN, SYDVKM. This CDR3 is 13 amino acids long. Trimming took 4 bases from V and 5 from J, leaving 9 bases between them. This chain's CDR3 is CASSSGSHNEQFF. In nucleotides, the CDR3 is TGTGCCAGCAGTTCCGGGAGCCACAATGAGCAGTTCTTC.

The sample holds one count of this clone. The CDR3 loop reads CASRPLAGAYNEQFF. CDR3 DNA: TGTGCCAGCAGGCCACTAGCGGGAGCCTACAATGAGCAGTTCTTC. This sequence joins TRBV28 and TRBJ2-1; 11 nucleotides align to TRBD2. This CDR3 has 15 residues. CDR1 and CDR2 from the germline V gene are MDHEN and SYDVKM. The J segment lost 2 bases and the V segment lost 6 bases, leaving 3 bases of the junction unmatched.

This chain joins TRBV28 and TRBJ1-5; D uncertain. In germline, CDR1 is MDHEN, CDR2 SYDVKM. The CDR3 covers 12 residues. The V gene lost 3 bases and the J gene lost 7 bases, with 7 bases spanning the gap. The CDR3: CASSLMWQPQHF. DNA of the CDR3: TGTGCCAGCAGTTTGATGTGGCAGCCCCAGCATTTT.

The chain carries TRBV5-1 and TRBJ2-1, with D perhaps given as TRBD1 or TRBD2 (5 bases each). Trimming stripped 6 bases from V and 15 bases from J, with 19 bases between. The length of the CDR3 is 12 residues. Per the germline V gene, CDR1 is SGHRS and CDR2 is YFSETQ. The CDR3 nucleotides read TGCGCCAGCAAAGGGCGCGAGGGGATAGGGTTCTTC. The encoded protein is CASKGREGIGFF.

CDR3 in amino acids: CASSPGQGNEQFF. CDR3 nucleotides: TGTGCCAGCAGCCCGGGACAGGGCAATGAGCAGTTCTTC. V usage is TRBV6-1 and J usage is TRBJ2-1, with 9 bases lining up with TRBD1. Germline CDR1 and CDR2: MNHNS and SASEGT. This CDR3 region has 13 residues. V shed 6 bases and J 6 bases; nucleotides not matched to a gene: 3.

The chain couples TRBV7-2 to TRBJ1-5; D is perhaps TRBD1 (5 bases). The germline gives CDR1 SGHTA, CDR2 FQGNSA. The length of the CDR3 is 14 residues. Trimming took 5 bases from V and 1 from J, leaving 9 bases between them. The CDR3 sequence is CASSTRDSNQPQHF. The CDR3, as DNA: TGTGCCAGCAGCACGAGGGACAGCAATCAGCCCCAGCATTTT. Full variable domain (missing parts from reference TRBV7-2 and TRBJ1-5): GAGVSQSPSNKVTEKGKDVELRCDPISGHTALYWYRQSLGQGLEFLIYFQGNSAPDKSGLPSDRFSAERTGGSVSTLTIQRTQQEDSAVYLCASSTRDSNQPQHFGDGTRLSIL.

V gene TRBV15 combines with J gene TRBJ2-3; TRBD2 aligns across 7 bases. The germline CDR1 and CDR2 sequences are LNHNV and YYDKDF (reference sequence). V was clipped by 0 bases and J by 0 bases; unmatched bases: 3. The length of the CDR3 is 16 residues. In DNA, the CDR3 is TGTGCCACCAGCAGAGATGGGACTACGAGCACAGATACGCAGTATTTT. Translated, it gives CATSRDGTTSTDTQYF.

The table lists this clone with a few counts. This rearrangement joins TRBV14 to TRBJ2-7; D tentatively fits TRBD1 or TRBD2 (6 bases each). CDR1 is SGHDN, CDR2 FVKESK, per germline. This CDR3 is 17 amino acids long. V was trimmed by 4 bases and J by 3 bases, leaving 22 bases between them. The CDR3 DNA follows: TGTGCCAGCAGCCCAGGGGCGGGGCGCTCGGCGGTCTACGAGCAGTACTTC. It encodes CASSPGAGRSAVYEQYF.

The V and J genes are TRBV18 and TRBJ2-7; TRBD1 matches at 8 bases. The J segment lost 3 bases and the V segment lost 3 bases, leaving 7 bases of the junction unmatched. The germline V gene has CDR1 KGHSH and CDR2 LQKENI. CDR3 length: 15 residues. CDR3 nucleotides: TGTGCCAGCTCACCTGGGAGCAGGGGGCTCTACGAGCAGTACTTC. Its translation is CASSPGSRGLYEQYF.

Details on this clone: Other nucleotide sequences in the sample specify the same CDR3. This chain uses TRBV5-1 with TRBJ1-2; no clear D gene. Germline CDR1 and CDR2: SGHRS and YFSETQ. Trimming took 0 bases from V and 5 from J, leaving 5 bases between them. The CDR3 contains 12 residues. This CDR3 is CASSLVGYGYTF. CDR3 sequence (DNA): TGCGCCAGCAGCTTGGTGGGTTATGGCTACACCTTC.

This clone was seen more than once but under ten times. The V gene is TRBV28, the J gene TRBJ1-2; no definite D call. The CDR3 totals 15 residues. CDR1 and CDR2 (germline): MDHEN, SYDVKM. Trimming took off 5 bases at V and 7 bases at J, with 20 bases between the two ends. CDR3 amino acids: CASSPYLGPGPGYTF. The CDR3, as DNA: TGTGCCAGCAGTCCGTACCTAGGGCCCGGCCCTGGCTACACCTTC.

The chain couples TRBV5-4 to TRBJ2-3; perhaps D is TRBD1 or TRBD2 (5 bases each). Germline-derived CDR1 and CDR2 are SGHNT and YYREEE (reference sequence). This CDR3 has 14 amino acids. Trimming stripped 2 bases from V and 5 bases from J, with 12 bases between. CDR3: CASSFGGAKDTQYF. CDR3 nucleotide sequence: TGTGCCAGCAGCTTTGGGGGTGCGAAAGATACGCAGTATTTT.

This sequence joins TRBV19 and TRBJ2-1; 15 bases match TRBD2. V dropped 8 bases and J dropped 0; count of bases not matched to a gene: 14. The CDR3 is 20 residues long. Germline-derived CDR1 and CDR2 are LNHDA and SQIVND (reference sequence). In DNA, the CDR3 is TGTGCCAGTTCCGCGATAACGGGACTAGCGGGAGGTAGCTCCTACAATGAGCAGTTCTTC. This translates into CASSAITGLAGGSSYNEQFF.

The chain has TRBV7-3 and TRBJ1-5; D gene ambiguous. The CDR3 contains 18 residues. CDR1 SGHTA and CDR2 FQGTGA come from the germline V gene. V was clipped by 1 base and J by 4 bases, with 20 bases between them. CDR3 region: CASSLSVPVGEENQPQHF. CDR3 in DNA: TGTGCCAGCAGCTTAAGTGTTCCGGTCGGGGAAGAAAATCAGCCCCAGCATTTT.

The chain recombines TRBV27 with TRBJ2-3; D possibly corresponds to TRBD2 (6 bases). The CDR3 is 13 residues long. V dropped 5 bases and J dropped 2 bases, with 8 bases sitting between them. Germline loops: CDR1 MNHEY, CDR2 SMNVEV (reference sequence). CDR3 loop: CASSPDYTDTQYF. The CDR3 coding sequence is TGTGCCAGCAGTCCGGACTACACAGATACGCAGTATTTT.

This clone was found once. The chain is built from TRBV18 and TRBJ2-3; D may correspond to TRBD1 or TRBD2 (5 bases each). V was cut by 3 bases and J by 0 bases, with 13 bases left in between. CDR1 is KGHSH, CDR2 LQKENI, per germline. There are 16 residues in the CDR3. Written as DNA, the CDR3 is TGTGCCAGCTCACCCCCGGGACGGCCTAGCACAGATACGCAGTATTTT. It codes for CASSPPGRPSTDTQYF.

This clone was detected only a few times. This chain joins TRBV7-9 and TRBJ2-7; weak D call: TRBD2 (5 bases). Deletions cut 4 bases from V and 0 bases from J, with 10 bases between. There are 14 residues in the CDR3. The germline V gene encodes CDR1 SEHNR and CDR2 FQNEAQ (reference sequence). The CDR3 DNA follows: TGTGCCAGCAGCTCCTCCGGGGTCTCCTACGAGCAGTACTTC. It yields the protein CASSSSGVSYEQYF.

The count of this clone is one. V and J are TRBV28 and TRBJ2-4; 9 bases agree with TRBD1. CDR3 size: 14 residues. Germline V gives CDR1 MDHEN, CDR2 SYDVKM. Trimming at V came to 2 bases and at J to 8 bases, leaving 4 bases not matched to a gene. The CDR3 nucleotides are TGTGCCAGCAGTTTAGGGGGACAGGGATACATTCAGTACTTC. Protein product: CASSLGGQGYIQYF.

The V gene is TRBV4-2, the J gene TRBJ2-7, with D perhaps TRBD1 (6 bases). V lost 1 base and J 1 base, leaving 11 bases between the germline ends. From germline, CDR1 is LGHNA and CDR2 YNFKEQ. The CDR3 sequence is 15 residues long. The CDR3 DNA reads as TGTGCCAGCAGCCAAGCCTGGACAGCGTCCTACGAGCAGTACTTC. Its protein is CASSQAWTASYEQYF.